These T cell receptor beta chains were read from a single sample in a study of cytomegalovirus exposure and HLA in healthy donors. TCRdb's copy holds only in-frame clones and misses some; the assay was immunoSEQ multiplex PCR. The sample lists some 52,000 clones; 72% were seen once. The sequenced sample consisted of PBMCs. The receptors shown here come from a woman aged 45 to 65 in good health and CMV-seronegative. CDR3s include the opening cysteine and the closing phenylalanine or tryptophan. D genes are given only for firm matches. The size of a clone is reported for some rows only, either as once, few or many, or as a class for expanded clones.

>-|-|TRBV19|TRBJ2-2
CASSVQGRDTGELFF
TGTGCCAGTAGTGTCCAGGGGAGGGACACCGGGGAGCTGTTTTTT
>-|-|TRBV5-4|TRBJ1-1
CASSHGQSNTEAFF
TGTGCCAGCAGCCATGGACAGTCGAACACTGAAGCTTTCTTT
>-|-|TRBV21-1|TRBJ2-7
CASSTTYTWGQVSYEQYF
TGTGCCAGCAGCACTACCTATACCTGGGGACAGGTCTCCTACGAGCAGTACTTC
>-|-|TRBV6-5|TRBJ2-5
CASSYTSSYQETQYF
TGTGCCAGCAGTTACACATCTAGCTACCAAGAGACCCAGTACTTC
>-|-|TRBV30|TRBJ1-5
CAWSDRARQPQHF
TGTGCCTGGAGTGACAGGGCACGGCAGCCCCAGCATTTT
>TRBD1|-|TRBV7-3|TRBJ2-3
CASSLTLGQGIDTQYF
TGTGCCAGCAGCTTAACCTTGGGACAGGGGATAGATACGCAGTATTTT
>TRBD1|-|TRBV7-2|TRBJ1-2
CASSLGTGSDYGYTF
TGTGCCAGCAGCTTGGGGACAGGGAGTGACTATGGCTACACCTTC
>-|few|TRBV27|TRBJ1-4
CASNNEKLFF
TGTGCCAGCAATAATGAGAAACTGTTTTTT
>TRBD1|-|TRBV14|TRBJ1-6
CASSQRGLSPLHF
TGTGCCAGCAGCCAGAGGGGGCTTTCACCCCTCCACTTT
>TRBD1|-|TRBV7-2|TRBJ1-3
CASSSGTGGNGNTIYF
TGTGCCAGCAGCTCCGGGACAGGGGGAAATGGAAACACCATATATTTT
>-|-|TRBV7-2|TRBJ2-3
CASSLDGRGATGTDTQYF
TGTGCCAGCAGCTTAGACGGACGGGGAGCGACGGGGACAGATACGCAGTATTTT
>-|-|TRBV7-2|TRBJ1-1
CASSTRTALEAFF
TGTGCCAGCAGCACCCGGACAGCGCTTGAAGCTTTCTTT
>-|few|TRBV5-1|TRBJ2-2
CASSIQGQTNTGELFF
TGCGCCAGCAGCATACAGGGTCAAACGAACACCGGGGAGCTGTTTTTT
>TRBD1|-|TRBV30|TRBJ1-5
CAWSETGTNQPQHF
TGTGCCTGGAGTGAGACAGGGACCAATCAGCCCCAGCATTTT
>-|few|TRBV2|TRBJ2-1
CASSGGLQNNEQFF
TGTGCCAGCAGTGGAGGACTACAGAACAATGAGCAGTTCTTC
>-|-|TRBV11-2|TRBJ2-2
CASSLVNSGNTGELFF
TGTGCCAGCAGCTTAGTGAACAGCGGTAACACCGGGGAGCTGTTTTTT
>-|few|TRBV6-1|TRBJ1-3
CASSESIGGERNTIYF
TGTGCCAGCAGTGAATCAATAGGGGGGGAAAGAAACACCATATATTTT
>TRBD1|-|TRBV2|TRBJ2-5
CASRVGTGAVETQYF
TGTGCCAGCAGAGTAGGGACAGGGGCTGTGGAGACCCAGTACTTC
>TRBD1|-|TRBV28|TRBJ2-3
CASSSGQGTDTQYF
TGTGCCAGCAGCTCAGGACAGGGCACAGATACGCAGTATTTT
>-|once|TRBV11-3|TRBJ2-3
CASSESGDVRGDTQYF
TGTGCCAGCAGCGAGTCGGGGGACGTACGGGGAGATACGCAGTATTTT
>-|-|TRBV19|TRBJ1-1
CASKRDTEAFF
TGTGCCAGTAAGAGAGACACTGAAGCTTTCTTT
>-|few|TRBV12-2|TRBJ1-1
CASRLQGPTLEAFF
TGTGCAAGTCGCTTACAGGGGCCCACACTTGAAGCTTTCTTT
>TRBD2|once|TRBV29-1|TRBJ2-3
CSVGSLAVDTQYF
TGCAGCGTTGGGTCCCTAGCGGTGGATACGCAGTATTTT
>TRBD1|-|TRBV28|TRBJ2-7
CASSLFGGRGHSEQYF
TGTGCCAGCAGTTTATTCGGGGGCAGGGGGCACAGCGAGCAGTACTTC
>-|-|TRBV7-6|TRBJ2-2
CASSPRDTGELFF
TGTGCCAGCAGCCCAAGAGACACCGGGGAGCTGTTTTTT
>-|-|TRBV2|TRBJ2-7
CASKSRTKEYEQYF
TGTGCCAGCAAGAGTCGGACTAAGGAATACGAGCAGTACTTC
>TRBD2|-|TRBV2|TRBJ2-7
CASSEAGGSSYEQYF
TGTGCCAGCAGTGAAGCGGGGGGGAGCTCCTACGAGCAGTACTTC
>TRBD2|-|TRBV28|TRBJ2-7
CASSPGLAGGLYEQYF
TGTGCCAGCAGTCCAGGACTAGCGGGGGGGCTCTACGAGCAGTACTTC
>TRBD1|-|TRBV7-2|TRBJ2-5
CASSLGQVGKTQYF
TGTGCCAGCAGCTTGGGACAGGTGGGAAAGACCCAGTACTTC
>TRBD1|few|TRBV6-1|TRBJ1-4
CASSLSGQAEKLFF
TGTGCCAGCAGCCTCTCTGGACAGGCGGAAAAACTGTTTTTT
>-|few|TRBV7-9|TRBJ2-5
CASSQGETQYF
TGTGCCAGCAGCCAGGGTGAGACCCAGTACTTC
>-|-|TRBV12-1|TRBJ2-3
CASSFVRRGNADTQYF
TGTGCCAGCAGCTTTGTAAGGAGAGGTAACGCAGATACGCAGTATTTT
>TRBD2|few|TRBV10-2|TRBJ2-5
CASRLAGQETQYF
TGCGCCAGCAGACTAGCGGGACAAGAGACCCAGTACTTC
>TRBD1|-|TRBV5-6|TRBJ1-3
CASSLTGDTIYF
TGTGCCAGCAGCTTGACAGGGGACACCATATATTTT
>-|few|TRBV6-1|TRBJ2-7
CASSLRGTAYEQYF
TGTGCCAGCAGCTTAAGGGGGACGGCCTACGAGCAGTACTTC
>-|-|TRBV2|TRBJ2-6
CASSEMGHLSGANVLTF
TGTGCCAGCAGTGAAATGGGACACCTCTCTGGGGCCAACGTCCTGACTTTC
>-|-|TRBV6-5|TRBJ1-5
CASSNEEGNQPQHF
TGTGCCAGCAGCAACGAGGAGGGTAATCAGCCCCAGCATTTT
>-|-|TRBV28|TRBJ2-7
CASSPRLPSYEQYF
TGTGCCAGCAGTCCGCGACTACCCTCCTACGAGCAGTACTTC
>TRBD1|-|TRBV2|TRBJ1-2
CASSVVKGAGGYTF
TGTGCCAGCAGTGTTGTCAAGGGGGCGGGTGGCTACACCTTC
>TRBD1|-|TRBV6-6|TRBJ2-7
CASSWAGQGGYEQYF
TGTGCCAGCAGTTGGGCGGGACAGGGAGGGTACGAGCAGTACTTC
>TRBD2|-|TRBV10-3|TRBJ2-3
CAISAFSGGLTDTQYF
TGTGCCATCAGTGCTTTTAGCGGGGGGCTCACAGATACGCAGTATTTT
>TRBD1|few|TRBV6-5|TRBJ1-1
CASSVQGVGTEAFF
TGTGCCAGCAGCGTTCAGGGGGTCGGAACTGAAGCTTTCTTT
>-|-|TRBV2|TRBJ1-5
CASTTGIPQPQHF
TGTGCCAGCACCACAGGGATTCCTCAGCCCCAGCATTTT
>-|-|TRBV5-1|TRBJ2-2
CASSLGGNSGELFF
TGCGCCAGCAGCTTGGGAGGCAATTCCGGGGAGCTGTTTTTT
>TRBD1|few|TRBV5-1|TRBJ2-1
CASSWDSPYNEQFF
TGCGCCAGCAGCTGGGACAGCCCCTACAATGAGCAGTTCTTC
>-|-|TRBV6-5|TRBJ2-2
CASLGQPNTGELFF
TGTGCCAGCTTAGGACAGCCGAACACCGGGGAGCTGTTTTTT
>-|few|TRBV6-5|TRBJ1-6
CASSPRGYNSPLHF
TGTGCCAGCAGTCCCAGGGGTTATAATTCACCCCTCCACTTT
>-|-|TRBV2|TRBJ2-1
CASKEGPYNEQFF
TGTGCCAGCAAAGAGGGCCCCTACAATGAGCAGTTCTTC
>-|few|TRBV19|TRBJ1-1
CASSTSVISGGVNTEAFF
TGTGCCAGTAGTACCTCGGTAATCTCGGGAGGGGTGAACACTGAAGCTTTCTTT
>TRBD1|-|TRBV2|TRBJ1-6
CASTGQVFSALHF
TGTGCCAGCACAGGACAGGTATTTTCGGCCCTCCACTTT
>-|once|TRBV29-1|TRBJ1-4
CSVATGQMINEKLFF
TGCAGCGTTGCGACTGGACAGATGATTAATGAAAAACTGTTTTTT